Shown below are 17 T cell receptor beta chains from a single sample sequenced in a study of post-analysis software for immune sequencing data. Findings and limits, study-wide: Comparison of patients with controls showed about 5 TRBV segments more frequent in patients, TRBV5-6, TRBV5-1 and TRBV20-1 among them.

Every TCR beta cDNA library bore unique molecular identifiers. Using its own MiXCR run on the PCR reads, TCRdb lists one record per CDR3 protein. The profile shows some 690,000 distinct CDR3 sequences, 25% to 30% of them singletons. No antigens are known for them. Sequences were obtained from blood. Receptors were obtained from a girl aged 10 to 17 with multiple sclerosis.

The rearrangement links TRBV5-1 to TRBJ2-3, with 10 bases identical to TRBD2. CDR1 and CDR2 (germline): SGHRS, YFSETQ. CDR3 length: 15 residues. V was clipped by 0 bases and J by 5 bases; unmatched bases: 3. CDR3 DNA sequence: TGCGCCAGCAGCTTGGCAGCGGGAGGGGGAGATACGCAGTATTTT. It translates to CASSLAAGGGDTQYF.

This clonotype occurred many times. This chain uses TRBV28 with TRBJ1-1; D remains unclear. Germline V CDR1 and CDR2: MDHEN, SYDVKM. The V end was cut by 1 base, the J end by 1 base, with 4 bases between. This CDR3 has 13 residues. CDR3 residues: CASSLLENTEAFF. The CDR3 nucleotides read TGTGCCAGCAGTTTATTGGAGAACACTGAAGCTTTCTTT. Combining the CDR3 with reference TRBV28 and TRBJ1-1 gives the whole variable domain DVKVTQSSRYLVKRTGEKVFLECVQDMDHENMFWYRQDPGLGLRLIYFSYDVKMKEKGDIPEGYSVSREKKERFSLILESASTNQTSMYLCASSLLENTEAFFGQGTRLTVV.

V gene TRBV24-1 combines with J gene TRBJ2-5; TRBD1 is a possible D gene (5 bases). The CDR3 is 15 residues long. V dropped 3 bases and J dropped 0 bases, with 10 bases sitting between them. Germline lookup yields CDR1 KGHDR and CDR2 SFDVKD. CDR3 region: CATSDPRQYQETQYF. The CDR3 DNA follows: TGTGCCACCAGTGATCCCCGACAGTACCAAGAGACCCAGTACTTC.

CDR3 bases: TGTGCCATCAGTATTGGGACCTATAGCAATCAGCCCCAGCATTTT. Translation: CAISIGTYSNQPQHF. This chain links TRBV10-3 with TRBJ1-5, with TRBD1 as a possible D gene (5 bases). The V gene lost 5 bases and the J gene lost 0 bases, with 11 bases spanning the gap. In germline, CDR1 is ENHRY, CDR2 SYGVKD. This CDR3 region has 15 residues.

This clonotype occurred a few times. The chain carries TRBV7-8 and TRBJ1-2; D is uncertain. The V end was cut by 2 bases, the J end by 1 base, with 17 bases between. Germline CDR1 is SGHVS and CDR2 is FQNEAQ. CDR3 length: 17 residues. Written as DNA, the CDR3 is TGTGCCAGCAGCTTACCGGGTGGGAGCCCTAATAACTATGGCTACACCTTC. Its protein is CASSLPGGSPNNYGYTF.

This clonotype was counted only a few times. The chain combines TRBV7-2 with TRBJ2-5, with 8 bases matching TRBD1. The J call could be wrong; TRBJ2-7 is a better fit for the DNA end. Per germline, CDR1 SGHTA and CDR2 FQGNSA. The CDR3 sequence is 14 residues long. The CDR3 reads CASSLRTGRDEQYF. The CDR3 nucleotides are TGTGCCAGCAGCCTAAGGACAGGGCGAGACGAGCAGTACTTC.

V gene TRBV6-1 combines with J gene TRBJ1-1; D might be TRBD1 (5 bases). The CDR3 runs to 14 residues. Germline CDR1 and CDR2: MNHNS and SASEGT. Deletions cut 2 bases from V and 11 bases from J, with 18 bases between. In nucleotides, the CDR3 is TGTGCCAGCAGTGAAACCTCGGGATTACGGGACGCTTTCTTT. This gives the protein CASSETSGLRDAFF.

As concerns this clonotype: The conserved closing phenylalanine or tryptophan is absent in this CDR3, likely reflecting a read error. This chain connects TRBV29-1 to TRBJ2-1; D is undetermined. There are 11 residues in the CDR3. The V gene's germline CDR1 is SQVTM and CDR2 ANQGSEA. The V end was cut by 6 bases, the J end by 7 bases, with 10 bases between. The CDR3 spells CSVVPRNEQFV. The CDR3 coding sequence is TGCAGCGTCGTTCCACGTAATGAGCAGTTCGTC.

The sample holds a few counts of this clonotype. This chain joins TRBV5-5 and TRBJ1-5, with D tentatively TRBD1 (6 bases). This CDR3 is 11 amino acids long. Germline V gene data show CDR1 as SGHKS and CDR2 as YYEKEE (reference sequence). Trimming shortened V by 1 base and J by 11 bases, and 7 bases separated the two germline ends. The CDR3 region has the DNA TGTGCCAGCAGCTTGAGGGGGACCCAGCATTTT. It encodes CASSLRGTQHF.

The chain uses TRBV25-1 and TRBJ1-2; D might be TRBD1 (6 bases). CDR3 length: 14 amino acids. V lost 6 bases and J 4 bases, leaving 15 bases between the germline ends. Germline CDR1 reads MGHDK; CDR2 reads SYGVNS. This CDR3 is CASSLDREAYGYTF. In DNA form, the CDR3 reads TGTGCCAGCAGCTTGGACAGAGAAGCCTATGGCTACACCTTC.

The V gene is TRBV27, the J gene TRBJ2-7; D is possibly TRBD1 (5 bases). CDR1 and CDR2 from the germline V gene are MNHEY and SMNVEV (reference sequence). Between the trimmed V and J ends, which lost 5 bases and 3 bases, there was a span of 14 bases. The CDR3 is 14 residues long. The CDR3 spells CASSPPTAYYEQYF. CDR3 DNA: TGTGCCAGCAGTCCACCGACAGCTTACTACGAGCAGTACTTC.

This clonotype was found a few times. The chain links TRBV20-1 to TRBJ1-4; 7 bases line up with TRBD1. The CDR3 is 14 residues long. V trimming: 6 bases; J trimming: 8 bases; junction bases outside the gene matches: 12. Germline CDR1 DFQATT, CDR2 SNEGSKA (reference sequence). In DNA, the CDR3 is TGCAGTGCGCTCGGGACAGCGAAGATGGAAAAACTGTTTTTT. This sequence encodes CSALGTAKMEKLFF.

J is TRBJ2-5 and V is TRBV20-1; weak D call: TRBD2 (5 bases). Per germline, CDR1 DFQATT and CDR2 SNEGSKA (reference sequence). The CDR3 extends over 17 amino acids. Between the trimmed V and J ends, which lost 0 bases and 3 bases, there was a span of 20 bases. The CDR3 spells CSARDIIRLAREETQYF. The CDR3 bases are TGCAGTGCTAGAGATATAATTCGGCTAGCCCGGGAAGAGACCCAGTACTTC.

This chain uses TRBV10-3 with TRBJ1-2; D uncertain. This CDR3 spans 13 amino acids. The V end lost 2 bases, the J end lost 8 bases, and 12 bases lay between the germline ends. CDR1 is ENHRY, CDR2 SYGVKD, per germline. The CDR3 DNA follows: TGTGCCATCAGTGAGGACGGGATCGGCGGCTACACCTTC. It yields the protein CAISEDGIGGYTF.

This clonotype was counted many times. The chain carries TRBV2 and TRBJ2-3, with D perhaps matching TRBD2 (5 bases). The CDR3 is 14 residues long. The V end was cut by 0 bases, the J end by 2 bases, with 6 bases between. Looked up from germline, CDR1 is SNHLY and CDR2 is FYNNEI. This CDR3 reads CASSEALATDTQYF. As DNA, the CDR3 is TGTGCCAGCAGTGAAGCGCTAGCCACAGATACGCAGTATTTT. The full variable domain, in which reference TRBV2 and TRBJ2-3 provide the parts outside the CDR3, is EPEVTQTPSHQVTQMGQEVILRCVPISNHLYFYWYRQILGQKVEFLVSFYNNEISEKSEIFDDQFSVERPDGSNFTLKIRSTKLEDSAMYFCASSEALATDTQYFGPGTRLTVL.

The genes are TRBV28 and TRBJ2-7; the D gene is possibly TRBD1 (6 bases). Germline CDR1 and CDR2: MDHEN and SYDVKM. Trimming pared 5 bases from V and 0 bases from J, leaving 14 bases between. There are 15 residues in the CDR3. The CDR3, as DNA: TGTGCCAGCAGTCCTACCGGGACACTCTCCTACGAGCAGTACTTC. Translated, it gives CASSPTGTLSYEQYF.

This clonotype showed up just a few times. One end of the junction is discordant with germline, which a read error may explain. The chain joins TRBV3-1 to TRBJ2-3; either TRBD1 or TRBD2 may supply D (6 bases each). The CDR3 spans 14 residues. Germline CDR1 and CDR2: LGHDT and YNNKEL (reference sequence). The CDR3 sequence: CASRLTGGTNTQYF. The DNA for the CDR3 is TGTGCCAGCAGACTCACCGGGGGCACAAATACGCAGTATTTT.